In its sample, the clone carrying this T cell receptor beta chain was seen a few times. The data derive from a study of shared clonotypes between healthy human individuals. Study-wide background: Serving as donors were a couple of women and a few men, whose ages spanned 18 to 49. There were three CD4 naive, three CD4 memory, two CD8 naive and one CD8 memory plates per donor.

The table came from immunoSEQ multiplex PCR; TCRdb's copy has only in-frame clones and leaves some out. The sample includes fewer than 1.4 million clones, around three quarters of them seen just once. The CDR3 sequence is 17 residues long. V and J are TRBV21-1 and TRBJ2-7; the D segment call TRBD2 is taken from the table without a DNA check. TRBV21-1 is an annotated pseudogene. The TCR sequence derives from a man aged 18 to 30 in good health. Some clones in this sample may be carry-over from other donors' samples. Sequencing was carried out using memory CD4+ T cells from PBMCs. The sample's subset: CD45RA-negative fraction. CDR3 coding DNA: TGTGCCAGCAGCAAAATCGAACCGGGACTACCAACCTACGAGCAGTACTTC. It specifies CASSKIEPGLPTYEQYF.